This T cell receptor beta chain was sequenced for a study of T cell responses to AZD1222 COVID-19 vaccine. The overall study: Second-dose intervals near 4 or 12 weeks were combined. General study results and limits: The donor cohort was predominantly white British with a female majority, and clonal diversity may have been underestimated. No day 14 peak samples; only post-peak repertoires were characterized. AZD1222 recipients seropositive at baseline numbered only six or seven.

The protocol was immunoSEQ multiplex PCR, while the TCRdb copy is restricted to in-frame clones and leaves out a portion. The sample contains some 130,000 clones, about 93% of which appear only once. The CDR3 is 14 amino acids. CDR1 and CDR2 (germline): KGHSH, LQKENI. With 2 bases removed from V and 8 bases from J, the gap between germline ends came to 10 bases. As for this clone: The antigen remains unidentified.

This material consisted of peripheral blood, taken on day 0 of AZD1222 vaccination. The sequence was collected from an adult in good health. V and J are TRBV18 and TRBJ1-6; D remains unclear. The CDR3 nucleotides read TGTGCCAGCTCACCAGGTCAGGCTGATTCACCCCTCCACTTT. It encodes CASSPGQADSPLHF.